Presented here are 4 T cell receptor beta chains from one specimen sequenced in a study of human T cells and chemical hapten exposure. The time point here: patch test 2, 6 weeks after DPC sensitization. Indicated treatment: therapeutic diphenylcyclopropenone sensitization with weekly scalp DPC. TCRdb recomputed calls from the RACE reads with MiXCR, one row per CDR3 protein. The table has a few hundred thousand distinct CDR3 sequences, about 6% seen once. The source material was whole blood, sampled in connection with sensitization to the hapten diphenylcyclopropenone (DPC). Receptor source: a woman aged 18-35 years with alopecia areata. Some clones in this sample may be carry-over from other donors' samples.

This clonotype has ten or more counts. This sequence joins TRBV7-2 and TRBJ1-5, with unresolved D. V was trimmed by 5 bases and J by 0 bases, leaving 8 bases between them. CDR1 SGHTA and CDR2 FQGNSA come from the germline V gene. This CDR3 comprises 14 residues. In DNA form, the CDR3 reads TGTGCCAGCAGCCCGTATTATAGCAATCAGCCCCAGCATTTT. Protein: CASSPYYSNQPQHF.

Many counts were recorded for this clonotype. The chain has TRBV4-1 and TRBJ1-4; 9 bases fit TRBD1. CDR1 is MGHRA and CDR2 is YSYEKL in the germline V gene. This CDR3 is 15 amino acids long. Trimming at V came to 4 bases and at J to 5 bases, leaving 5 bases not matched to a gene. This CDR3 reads CASSLLTGGNEKLFF. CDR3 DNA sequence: TGCGCCAGCAGCCTACTTACAGGGGGCAATGAAAAACTGTTTTTT.

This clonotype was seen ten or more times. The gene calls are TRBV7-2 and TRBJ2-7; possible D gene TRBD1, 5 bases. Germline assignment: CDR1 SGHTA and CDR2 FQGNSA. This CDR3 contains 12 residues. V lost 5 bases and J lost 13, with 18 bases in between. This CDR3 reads CASSTNKGSIYF. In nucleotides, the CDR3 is TGTGCCAGCAGCACCAACAAGGGGTCTATTTACTTC.

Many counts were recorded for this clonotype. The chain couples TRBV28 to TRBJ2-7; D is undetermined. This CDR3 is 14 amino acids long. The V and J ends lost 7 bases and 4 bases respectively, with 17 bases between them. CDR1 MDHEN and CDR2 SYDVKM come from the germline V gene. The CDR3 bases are TGTGCCAGCATTCCGGTGGACGGATCGTACGAGCAGTACTTC. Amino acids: CASIPVDGSYEQYF. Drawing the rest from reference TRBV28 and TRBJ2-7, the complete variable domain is DVKVTQSSRYLVKRTGEKVFLECVQDMDHENMFWYRQDPGLGLRLIYFSYDVKMKEKGDIPEGYSVSREKKERFSLILESASTNQTSMYLCASIPVDGSYEQYFGPGTRLTVT.